Each of the 29 T cell receptor beta chains below was sequenced from the same sample in a study of T-cell memory formation after mild COVID-19. TCRdb recomputed calls from the 5' RACE reads with MiXCR, one row per CDR3 protein. Seen here are about 150,000 distinct CDR3 sequences, under 15% observed once, and the top ten hold 2.5% to 3.5%. Sample: PBMCs or a T cell subset sorted from them (not recorded which). The receptor set was obtained from a man younger than 30 who had mild COVID-19 (a few samples of this study predate the infection). Cell type and time point are not known.

This clonotype was seen a handful of times. This rearrangement joins TRBV5-1 to TRBJ2-5; maybe TRBD1 (5 bases). Germline CDR1 SGHRS, CDR2 YFSETQ. Deletions cut 4 bases from V and 4 bases from J, with 14 bases between. The CDR3 consists of 14 residues. The CDR3 spells CASSKTALVETQYF. CDR3 nucleotides: TGCGCCAGCAGCAAGACAGCGTTGGTAGAGACCCAGTACTTC.

The sample holds a few counts of this clonotype. This chain joins TRBV7-9 and TRBJ1-1; 7 nucleotides line up with TRBD1. This CDR3 region has 16 residues. After removal of 2 bases from V and 0 bases from J, the junction contained 6 bases not matched to a gene. Germline-derived CDR1 and CDR2 are SEHNR and FQNEAQ (reference sequence). The CDR3 DNA reads as TGTGCCAGCAGCTTATCAGGGGGGATCATGAACACTGAAGCTTTCTTT. It codes for CASSLSGGIMNTEAFF.

This clonotype came up a few times. The chain has TRBV6-5 and TRBJ1-2, with a weak D call TRBD1 (6 bases). The CDR3 has 15 residues. CDR1 is MNHEY, CDR2 SVGAGI, per germline. Trimming cost V 6 bases and J 6 bases, with 20 bases left between them. CDR3 bases: TGTGCCAGCAGCTACACGGGGGCGCGTTTACATGGCTACACCTTC. Its protein is CASSYTGARLHGYTF.

This clonotype was found a few times. The CDR3 coding sequence is TGTGCCAGCAGCTCGACCAGGGACAGCTCCTACGAGCAGTACTTC. This codes for CASSSTRDSSYEQYF. The chain couples TRBV7-2 to TRBJ2-7, with 7 bases aligning to TRBD1. V trimming: 4 bases; J trimming: 0 bases; junction bases outside the gene matches: 6. Germline V gives CDR1 SGHTA, CDR2 FQGNSA. This CDR3 spans 15 amino acids.

The rearrangement uses TRBV7-2 and TRBJ2-3, with 7 bases fitting TRBD1. V shed 5 bases, J shed 2 bases, and the junction held 7 bases outside the gene matches. The CDR3 is 15 amino acids. CDR1 and CDR2 from the germline V gene are SGHTA and FQGNSA. The CDR3 region is CASSDLRGPTDTQYF. DNA of the CDR3: TGTGCCAGCAGCGACCTGAGGGGGCCCACAGATACGCAGTATTTT.

This clonotype showed up many times. The CDR3: CASSPIWDRAETQYF. The CDR3 DNA sequence: TGTGCCAGCAGCCCCATCTGGGACAGGGCAGAGACCCAGTACTTC. The genes are TRBV7-9 and TRBJ2-5, with 9 positions matching TRBD1. V shed 5 bases, J shed 4 bases, and the junction held 8 bases outside the gene matches. This CDR3 is built from 15 residues. The germline V gene has CDR1 SEHNR and CDR2 FQNEAQ (reference sequence).

This clonotype was picked up many times. The J gene is TRBJ2-1, the V gene TRBV4-1; tentatively, D is TRBD2 (6 bases). Trimming pared 5 bases from V and 3 bases from J, leaving 11 bases between. CDR1 is MGHRA, CDR2 YSYEKL, per germline. This CDR3 has 14 residues. The CDR3: CASSVGGVYNEQFF. DNA for the CDR3: TGCGCCAGCAGCGTCGGGGGAGTCTACAATGAGCAGTTCTTC.

V gene TRBV29-1 combines with J gene TRBJ2-5, with TRBD1 as a possible D gene (6 bases). Germline V gives CDR1 SQVTM, CDR2 ANQGSEA. The CDR3 is made up of 12 amino acids. V lost 7 bases, J lost 2 bases, and 11 bases lay in between. Written as DNA, the CDR3 is TGCAGCGCTAGACAGGTTCAAGAGACCCAGTACTTC. It encodes CSARQVQETQYF.

The chain uses TRBV7-9 and TRBJ2-1, with TRBD1 matching over 7 bases. J gave up 7 bases and V 3 bases, and 9 bases lay outside the gene matches. The germline V gene encodes CDR1 SEHNR and CDR2 FQNEAQ (reference sequence). The CDR3 consists of 15 residues. CDR3 in DNA: TGTGCCAGCAGCTTCACAGGGGTATTCGGGAATGAGCAGTTCTTC. Its translation is CASSFTGVFGNEQFF.

The V call is TRBV28, the J call TRBJ2-7, with TRBD1 as a possible D gene (6 bases). Germline lookup yields CDR1 MDHEN and CDR2 SYDVKM. The germline V and J ends were trimmed by 8 bases and 0 bases, with 14 bases remaining between them. This CDR3 has 14 residues. The CDR3 DNA is TGTGCCAGCGGGGGACACAGAAACTCCTACGAGCAGTACGTC. Translating gives CASGGHRNSYEQYV.

V and J are TRBV7-9 and TRBJ2-3; no reliable D call. Between the trimmed V and J ends, which lost 7 bases and 2 bases, there was a span of 10 bases. Germline loops: CDR1 SEHNR, CDR2 FQNEAQ (reference sequence). There are 13 residues in the CDR3. The CDR3 sequence is CASKGRITDTQYF. The CDR3 DNA is TGTGCCAGCAAGGGTAGGATCACAGATACGCAGTATTTT.

The DNA of the CDR3 is TGTGCCAGCAGCTCAGGACAGGGGAGAAACATTCAGTACTTC. Its protein product is CASSSGQGRNIQYF. This rearrangement joins TRBV5-4 to TRBJ2-4, with 9 bases matching TRBD1. V shed 3 bases, J shed 6 bases, and the junction held 4 bases outside the gene matches. The V gene's germline CDR1 is SGHNT and CDR2 YYREEE (reference sequence). The CDR3 runs 14 residues.

This clonotype was counted only a few times. The chain has TRBV7-9 and TRBJ2-7; 7 nucleotides match TRBD1. The junction had 13 bases not matched to a gene; V was cut back by 8 bases and J by 12 bases. This CDR3 has 12 amino acids. The germline gives CDR1 SEHNR, CDR2 FQNEAQ (reference sequence). The CDR3 DNA follows: TGTGCCAGCTCCCTGGACAGGTCTAGAAGGTACGTC. It translates to CASSLDRSRRYV.

This clonotype was observed a few times. The gene calls are TRBV11-1 and TRBJ2-3, with D tentatively TRBD1 or TRBD2 (5 bases each). CDR1 is SGHAT, CDR2 FQDESV, per germline (reference sequence). This CDR3 region has 12 residues. Trimming removed 5 bases at V and 14 bases at J, with 17 bases between. CDR3 in amino acids: CASSPGRRQPYF. CDR3 nucleotides: TGTGCCAGCAGCCCGGGACGACGGCAACCGTATTTT.

A remark on this clonotype: A single base separates this from a much larger clone, so it may be a read error. V and J are TRBV28 and TRBJ2-5, with a weak D call TRBD2 (5 bases). Per the germline V gene, CDR1 is MDHEN and CDR2 is SYDVKM. V lost 6 bases and J lost 5, with 10 bases in between. The CDR3 runs to 12 residues. The CDR3 DNA reads as TGTGCCAGCAGCTCGACGGGGGAGACCCAGTACTTC. Translating it yields CASSSTGETQYF.

This clonotype occurred a few times. CDR3 nucleotides: TGCGCCAGCAGAAGTCGGGACGGCTACAATGAGCAGTTCTTC. Translation gives CASRSRDGYNEQFF. This rearrangement joins TRBV5-1 to TRBJ2-1; D may correspond to TRBD1 or TRBD2 (5 bases each). Germline V gene data show CDR1 as SGHRS and CDR2 as YFSETQ. V gave up 5 bases and J gave up 3 bases, with 12 bases separating them. The CDR3 extends over 14 amino acids.

This clonotype has only a few counts. The rearrangement uses TRBV20-1 and TRBJ1-2; D might be TRBD1 (5 bases). Germline values: CDR1 DFQATT, CDR2 SNEGSKA (reference sequence). V lost 3 bases to trimming and J lost 12 bases, with 20 bases between them. The CDR3 is 13 residues long. CDR3 residues: CSASPGRARKDTF. The DNA of the CDR3 is TGCAGTGCTAGTCCCGGCAGGGCGAGGAAGGACACCTTC.

The rearrangement joins TRBV11-2 to TRBJ2-3; TRBD1 is a possible D gene (5 bases). Looked up from germline, CDR1 is SGHAT and CDR2 is FQNNGV. The CDR3 is made up of 15 amino acids. Trimming pared 3 bases from V and 2 bases from J, leaving 12 bases between. The CDR3 loop reads CASSFRTHYTDTQYF. In DNA, the CDR3 is TGTGCCAGCAGCTTCCGGACACACTACACAGATACGCAGTATTTT.

This clonotype was seen a handful of times. The V call is TRBV12-3 or TRBV12-4, the J call TRBJ1-1; TRBD1 aligns across 11 bases. The CDR3 has 13 residues. The junction had 8 bases not matched to a gene; V was cut back by 7 bases and J by 10 bases. The CDR3 DNA follows: TGTGCCAGCACCCGGGGGACAGGGGGGTCAGCTTTCTTT. Its translation: CASTRGTGGSAFF.

This clonotype was counted only a few times. The chain is built from TRBV4-3 and TRBJ2-5; D is possibly TRBD2 (5 bases). This CDR3 is 16 amino acids long. Trimming removed 4 bases at V and 2 bases at J, with 17 bases between. Germline-derived CDR1 and CDR2 are LGHNA and YSLEER. In nucleotides, the CDR3 is TGCGCCAGCAGCCCAGAGGGTCCTCCTTTGCAAGAGACCCAGTACTTC. It specifies CASSPEGPPLQETQYF.

The rearrangement links TRBV7-9 to TRBJ2-3; D is unresolved. V was pared by 2 bases and J by 2 bases, with 5 bases between. Germline loops: CDR1 SEHNR, CDR2 FQNEAQ (reference sequence). The CDR3 is made up of 13 amino acids. In DNA form, the CDR3 reads TGTGCCAGCAGCTTATCCGACACAGATACGCAGTATTTT. Protein: CASSLSDTDTQYF.

There are a few counts of this clonotype. The chain has TRBV18 and TRBJ2-1; 7 nucleotides line up with TRBD2. J lost 3 bases, V lost 8 bases, and 10 bases had no gene match. The CDR3 runs to 15 residues. Germline assignment: CDR1 KGHSH and CDR2 LQKENI. The CDR3 bases are TGTGCCAGCACACACGGGGGGACCAACTACAATGAGCAGTTCTTC. Amino acid sequence: CASTHGGTNYNEQFF. The full variable domain, in which reference TRBV18 and TRBJ2-1 provide the parts outside the CDR3, is NAGVMQNPRHLVRRRGQEARLRCSPMKGHSHVYWYRQLPEEGLKFMVYLQKENIIDESGMPKERFSAEFPKEGPSILRIQQVVRGDSAAYFCASTHGGTNYNEQFFGPGTRLTVL.

The gene calls are TRBV29-1 and TRBJ2-5; D is tentatively TRBD1 or TRBD2 (6 bases each). CDR3 length: 15 residues. The V end was cut by 4 bases, the J end by 0 bases, with 15 bases between. Germline CDR1 SQVTM, CDR2 ANQGSEA. Here the CDR3 DNA reads TGCAGCGTTGCAGGGGCGGCGGGGTACCAAGAGACCCAGTACTTC. This codes for CSVAGAAGYQETQYF. Looking up the rest from reference TRBV29-1 and TRBJ2-5 gives the full variable domain: SAVISQKPSRDICQRGTSLTIQCQVDSQVTMMFWYRQQPGQSLTLIATANQGSEATYESGFVIDKFPISRPNLTFSTLTVSNMSPEDSSIYLCSVAGAAGYQETQYFGPGTRLLVL.

The J gene is TRBJ2-3, the V gene TRBV10-1; D unclear. V gave up 6 bases and J gave up 4 bases, with 11 bases separating them. The CDR3 has 13 residues. Germline lookup yields CDR1 WNHNN and CDR2 SYGVQD (reference sequence). The CDR3 nucleotides are TGCGCCAGCAGGAACCGGGCCTCAGATACGCAGTATTTT. Protein: CASRNRASDTQYF.

J is TRBJ2-1 and V is TRBV7-3; 9 bases are a match to TRBD2. Germline loops: CDR1 SGHTA, CDR2 FQGTGA. CDR3 length: 18 amino acids. After removal of 4 bases from V and 7 bases from J, the junction contained 17 bases not matched to a gene. As DNA, the CDR3 is TGTGCCAGCAGCTCGCAGCGGGGGGCCACTACCTTTGGGAATGAGCAGTTCTTC. It codes for CASSSQRGATTFGNEQFF.

This clonotype was counted only a few times. The CDR3 bases are TGCGGTGGGGTAGGGGATAGGACTGAAGCTTTCTTT. It is translated as CGGVGDRTEAFF. The chain employs TRBV29-1 and TRBJ1-1, with D perhaps TRBD1 (5 bases). This CDR3 comprises 12 residues. Looked up from germline, CDR1 is SQVTM and CDR2 is ANQGSEA.

This clonotype was detected a few times. V and J are TRBV7-6 and TRBJ2-2, with TRBD2 as a possible D gene (5 bases). V dropped 4 bases and J dropped 7 bases, with 13 bases sitting between them. CDR3 length equals 14 residues. The germline CDR1 and CDR2 sequences are SGHVS and FNYEAQ. CDR3 loop: CASSSEGIVGELFF. The DNA of the CDR3 is TGTGCCAGCAGCTCTGAGGGCATTGTCGGGGAGCTGTTTTTT.

This chain uses TRBV3-1 with TRBJ2-5; no definite D call. The CDR3 extends over 12 amino acids. Trimming removed 3 bases at V and 5 bases at J, with 7 bases between. Germline CDR1 is LGHDT and CDR2 is YNNKEL (reference sequence). The CDR3 loop reads CASSHTGETQYF. Written as DNA, the CDR3 is TGTGCCAGCAGCCATACCGGGGAGACCCAGTACTTC.

This clonotype was found a few times. The genes are TRBV7-2 and TRBJ1-1; the D gene is possibly TRBD1 (5 bases). The V end was cut by 10 bases, the J end by 1 base, with 19 bases between. The CDR3 extends over 15 amino acids. CDR1 is SGHTA and CDR2 is FQGNSA in the germline V gene. The CDR3 sequence is CATDLRGRGNTEAFF. In nucleotides, the CDR3 is TGTGCCACCGACTTGCGGGGCCGGGGGAACACTGAAGCTTTCTTT. Full variable domain (outside the CDR3, taken from reference TRBV7-2 and TRBJ1-1): GAGVSQSPSNKVTEKGKDVELRCDPISGHTALYWYRQSLGQGLEFLIYFQGNSAPDKSGLPSDRFSAERTGGSVSTLTIQRTQQEDSAVYLCATDLRGRGNTEAFFGQGTRLTVV.